Listed below are T cell receptor beta chains from one sample, sequenced in a study of blood T cell repertoires in COVID-19. Assay used: immunoSEQ multiplex PCR; TCRdb lists only in-frame clones, some missing. This sample has some 350,000 clones; about 88% occur once, and the top ten carry almost 3%. The specimen sequenced was PBMCs or T cells enriched from blood (not recorded which). All receptors derive from a woman between 25 and 40 years old who had recovered from COVID-19. CDR3s include the opening cysteine and the closing phenylalanine or tryptophan. The D gene is left open where the match is weak. Rows may omit the clone size; those that give it use once, few, many or a size class.

V gene,J gene,D gene,clone size,CDR3 protein,CDR3 DNA
TRBV5-4,TRBJ2-5,.,.,CASSWRQEQETQYF,TGTGCCAGCAGCTGGAGACAGGAGCAAGAGACCCAGTACTTC
TRBV6-5,TRBJ2-7,TRBD1,.,CASDWTGAKEQYF,TGTGCCAGCGACTGGACAGGGGCGAAGGAGCAGTACTTC
TRBV7-2,TRBJ2-7,.,.,CASSSGRDSYEQYF,TGTGCCAGCAGCTCCGGACGGGACTCCTACGAGCAGTACTTC
TRBV2,TRBJ2-5,.,.,CASSLRGSGETQYF,TGTGCCAGCAGCCTCAGGGGAAGCGGAGAGACCCAGTACTTC
TRBV30,TRBJ2-2,.,.,CAWTGQGTTALPGELFF,TGTGCCTGGACGGGGCAGGGGACTACAGCCCTTCCCGGGGAGCTGTTTTTT
TRBV5-1,TRBJ2-1,TRBD2,.,CASSLGGGHYNEQFF,TGCGCCAGCAGCTTGGGCGGGGGGCACTACAATGAGCAGTTCTTC
TRBV11-2,TRBJ2-5,TRBD2,.,CASSLGSGGAETQYF,TGTGCCAGCAGCTTGGGTAGCGGGGGGGCGGAGACCCAGTACTTC
TRBV18,TRBJ2-5,TRBD1,.,CASSPSDRGWETQYF,TGTGCCAGCTCACCCAGTGACAGGGGTTGGGAGACCCAGTACTTC
TRBV3-1/TRBV3-2,TRBJ1-2,.,once,CASSQSGVNGYTF,TGTGCCAGCAGCCAATCGGGGGTGAATGGCTACACCTTC
TRBV11-2,TRBJ2-1,.,.,CASSSDEQFF,TGTGCCAGCAGCTCAGATGAGCAGTTCTTC
TRBV12-2,TRBJ2-7,.,.,CASRRQGRSYEQYF,TGTGCAAGTCGTAGACAGGGGAGATCCTACGAGCAGTACTTC
TRBV11-2,TRBJ1-3,.,few,CASSLALSGNTIYF,TGTGCCAGCAGCTTAGCCCTCTCTGGAAACACCATATATTTT
TRBV9,TRBJ1-2,.,.,CASSAAGRGYTF,TGTGCCAGCAGCGCCGCGGGAAGAGGCTACACCTTC
TRBV19,TRBJ2-3,TRBD2,few,CASSISLAANTDTQYF,TGTGCCAGTAGTATTTCTCTAGCGGCCAACACAGATACGCAGTATTTT
TRBV6-1,TRBJ1-5,.,.,CASSEEGRQWEPQHF,TGTGCCAGCAGTGAAGAGGGTCGACAGTGGGAGCCCCAGCATTTT
TRBV4-2,TRBJ2-3,TRBD1,.,CASSQDYRGAGTDTQYF,TGTGCCAGCAGCCAAGATTACAGGGGGGCCGGAACAGATACGCAGTATTTT
TRBV21-1,TRBJ2-1,.,.,CASSTRTSGRAAIHEQFF,TGTGCCAGCAGCACCCGGACTAGCGGGAGGGCGGCAATACATGAGCAGTTCTTC
TRBV5-4,TRBJ1-2,TRBD1,.,CASSTDRVSHYTF,TGTGCCAGCAGCACCGACAGGGTATCACACTACACCTTC
TRBV3-1/TRBV3-2,TRBJ2-7,.,few,CASSQDLSRGEQYF,TGTGCCAGCAGCCAAGATTTGTCCAGAGGAGAGCAGTACTTC
TRBV18,TRBJ2-3,.,.,CASSPDRSSTDTQYF,TGTGCCAGCTCACCAGATCGGTCGAGCACAGATACGCAGTATTTT
TRBV5-4,TRBJ2-1,.,.,CASSFSAGAMGYNEQFF,TGTGCCAGCAGCTTCTCGGCGGGGGCGATGGGATACAATGAGCAGTTCTTC
TRBV9,TRBJ1-1,TRBD1,.,CASSVLRDRFLDTEAFF,TGTGCCAGCAGCGTACTCCGGGACAGGTTCTTGGACACTGAAGCTTTCTTT
TRBV4-1,TRBJ2-7,TRBD1,.,CASSLGGPPTYEQYF,TGCGCCAGCAGCCTAGGGGGCCCTCCAACCTACGAGCAGTACTTC
TRBV6-5,TRBJ2-1,TRBD2,.,CASSYSKASGIYEQFF,TGTGCCAGCAGTTACTCGAAAGCTAGCGGGATTTATGAGCAGTTCTTC
TRBV28,TRBJ2-7,.,.,CASSFTGSGDEQYF,TGTGCCAGCAGTTTTACCGGGAGCGGCGACGAGCAGTACTTC
TRBV6-1,TRBJ2-1,.,.,CASSEGRGTEYNEQFF,TGTGCCAGCAGTGAGGGTAGGGGTACGGAATACAATGAGCAGTTCTTC
TRBV19,TRBJ1-5,.,.,CASSIDPGGDRLVQPQHF,TGTGCCAGTAGTATAGATCCGGGGGGAGACAGGTTGGTCCAGCCCCAGCATTTT
TRBV25-1,TRBJ1-4,.,.,CASSDVRGYNEKLFF,TGTGCCAGCAGTGATGTGCGAGGGTACAATGAAAAACTGTTTTTT
TRBV24-1,TRBJ2-3,TRBD1,.,CATSDLWTGGGTDTQYF,TGTGCCACCAGTGATCTCTGGACAGGGGGCGGCACAGATACGCAGTATTTT
TRBV5-1,TRBJ2-7,TRBD2,.,CASSLLLAGGSYEQYF,TGCGCCAGCAGCCTTTTACTAGCGGGAGGCTCCTACGAGCAGTACTTC
TRBV6-1,TRBJ1-2,.,.,CASSETGGTGYTF,TGTGCCAGCAGTGAAACGGGAGGGACTGGCTACACCTTC
TRBV18,TRBJ1-1,TRBD1,.,CASSPRGTGGDDTEAFF,TGTGCCAGCTCACCACGTGGGACAGGGGGAGATGACACTGAAGCTTTCTTT
TRBV11-2,TRBJ2-7,TRBD1,.,CASSLSGTGPYEQYF,TGTGCCAGCAGCTTAAGTGGGACAGGGCCATACGAGCAGTACTTC
TRBV7-9,TRBJ1-5,.,.,CASSLVARGSNQPQHF,TGTGCCAGCAGCTTAGTAGCCAGGGGAAGCAATCAGCCCCAGCATTTT